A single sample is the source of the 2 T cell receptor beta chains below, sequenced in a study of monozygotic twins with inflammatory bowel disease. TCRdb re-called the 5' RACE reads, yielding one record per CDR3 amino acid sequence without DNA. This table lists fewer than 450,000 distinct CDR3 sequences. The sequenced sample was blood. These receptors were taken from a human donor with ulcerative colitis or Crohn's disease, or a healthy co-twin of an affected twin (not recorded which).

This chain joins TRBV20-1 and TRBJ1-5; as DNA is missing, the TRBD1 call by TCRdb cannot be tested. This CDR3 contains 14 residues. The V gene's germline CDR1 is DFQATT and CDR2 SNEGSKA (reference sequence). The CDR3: CSAPRGQGNQPQHF.

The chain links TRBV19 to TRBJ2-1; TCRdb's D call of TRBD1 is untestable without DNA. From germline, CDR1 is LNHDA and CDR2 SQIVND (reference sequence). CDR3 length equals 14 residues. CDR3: CASGVGQSYNEQFF. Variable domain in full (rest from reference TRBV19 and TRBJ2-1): DGGITQSPKYLFRKEGQNVTLSCEQNLNHDAMYWYRQDPGQGLRLIYYSQIVNDFQKGDIAEGYSVSREKKESFPLTVTSAQKNPTAFYLCASGVGQSYNEQFFGPGTRLTVL.